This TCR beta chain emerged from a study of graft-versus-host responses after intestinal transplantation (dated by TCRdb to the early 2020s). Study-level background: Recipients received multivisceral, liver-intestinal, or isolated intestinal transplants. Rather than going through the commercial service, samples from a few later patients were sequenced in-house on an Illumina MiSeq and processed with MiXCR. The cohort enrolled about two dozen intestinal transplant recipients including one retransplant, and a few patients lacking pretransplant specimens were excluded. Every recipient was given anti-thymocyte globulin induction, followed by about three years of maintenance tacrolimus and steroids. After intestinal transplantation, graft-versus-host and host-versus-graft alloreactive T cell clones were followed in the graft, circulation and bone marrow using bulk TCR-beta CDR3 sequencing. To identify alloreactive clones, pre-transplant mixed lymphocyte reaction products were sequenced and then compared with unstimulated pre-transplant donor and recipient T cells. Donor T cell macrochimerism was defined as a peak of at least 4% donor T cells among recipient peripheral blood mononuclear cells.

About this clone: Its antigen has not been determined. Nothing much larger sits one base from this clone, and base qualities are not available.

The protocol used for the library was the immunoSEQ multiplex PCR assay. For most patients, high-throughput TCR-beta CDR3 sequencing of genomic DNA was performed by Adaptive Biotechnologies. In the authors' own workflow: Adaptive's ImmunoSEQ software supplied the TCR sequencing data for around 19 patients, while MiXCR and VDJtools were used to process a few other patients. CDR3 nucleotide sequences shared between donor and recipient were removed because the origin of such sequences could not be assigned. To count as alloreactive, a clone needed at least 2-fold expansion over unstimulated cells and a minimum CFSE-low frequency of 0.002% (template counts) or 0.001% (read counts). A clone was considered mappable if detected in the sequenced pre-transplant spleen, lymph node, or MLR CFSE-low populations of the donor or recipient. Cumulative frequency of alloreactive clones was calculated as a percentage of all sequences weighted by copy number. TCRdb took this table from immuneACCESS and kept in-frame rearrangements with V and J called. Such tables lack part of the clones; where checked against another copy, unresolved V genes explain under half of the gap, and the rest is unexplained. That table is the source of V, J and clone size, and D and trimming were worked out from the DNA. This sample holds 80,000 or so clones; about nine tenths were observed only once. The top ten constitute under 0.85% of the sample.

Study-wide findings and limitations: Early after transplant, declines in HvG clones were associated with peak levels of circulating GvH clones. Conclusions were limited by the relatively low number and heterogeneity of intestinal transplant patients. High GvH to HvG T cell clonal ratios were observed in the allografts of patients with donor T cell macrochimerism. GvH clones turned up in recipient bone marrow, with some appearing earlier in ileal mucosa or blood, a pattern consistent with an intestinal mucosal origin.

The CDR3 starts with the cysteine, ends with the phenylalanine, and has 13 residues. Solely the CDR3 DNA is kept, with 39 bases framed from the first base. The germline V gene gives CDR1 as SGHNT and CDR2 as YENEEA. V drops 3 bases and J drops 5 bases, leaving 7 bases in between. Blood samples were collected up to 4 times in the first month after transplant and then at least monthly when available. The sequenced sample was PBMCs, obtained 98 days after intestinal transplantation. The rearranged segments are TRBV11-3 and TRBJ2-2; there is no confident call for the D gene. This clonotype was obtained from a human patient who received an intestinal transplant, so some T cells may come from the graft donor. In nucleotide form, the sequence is TGTGCCAGCAGCTTTCAAAATACCGGGGAGCTGTTTTTT. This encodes CASSFQNTGELFF.